This T cell receptor (beta chain) was sequenced in a study of blood T cell repertoires in COVID-19. About the research overall: The origin of the acute and convalescent COVID-19 samples was the United States, Italy and Spain. T cells, B-cell-depleted T cells, or PBMCs supplied cDNA or gDNA.

The V gene's germline CDR1 is LNHDA and CDR2 SQIVND (reference sequence). The CDR3 is 15 amino acids. V trimming: 10 bases; J trimming: 2 bases; junction bases outside the gene matches: 8. Study processing details: Counts of nucleated cells, estimated from reference gene primer amplification, were obtained. TCRdb keeps only in-frame clones here, not all; method: immunoSEQ multiplex PCR. V and J calls and clone size are given by that table; D and trimming were obtained from the DNA. The sample consists of roughly 250,000 clones, 80% to 85% of them appearing once. The genes are TRBV19 and TRBJ1-5; TRBD1 matches at 10 bases. Sequencing input: peripheral blood. This sequence originates from a man aged 45-65 years with active or convalescent COVID-19. The CDR3 nucleotides read TGTGCCAAAGTATGGGGGACAGGGGGCAATCAGCCCCAGCATTTT. The encoded protein is CAKVWGTGGNQPQHF.